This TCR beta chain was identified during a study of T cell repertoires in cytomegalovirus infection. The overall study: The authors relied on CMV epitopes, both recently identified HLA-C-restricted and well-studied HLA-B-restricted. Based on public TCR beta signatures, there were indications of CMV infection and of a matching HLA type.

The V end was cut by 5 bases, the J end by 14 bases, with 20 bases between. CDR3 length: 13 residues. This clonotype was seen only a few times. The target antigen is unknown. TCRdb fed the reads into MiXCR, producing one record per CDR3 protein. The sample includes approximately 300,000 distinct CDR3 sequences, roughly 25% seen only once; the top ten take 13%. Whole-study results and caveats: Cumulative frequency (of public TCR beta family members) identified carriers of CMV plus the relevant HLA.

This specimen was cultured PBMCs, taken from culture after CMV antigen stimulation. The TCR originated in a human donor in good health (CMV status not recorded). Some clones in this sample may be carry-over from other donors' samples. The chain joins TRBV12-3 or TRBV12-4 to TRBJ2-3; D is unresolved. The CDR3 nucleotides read TGTGCCAGCAGTCCGACCCGGCCTAACTTGGTGTATTTT. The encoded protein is CASSPTRPNLVYF.